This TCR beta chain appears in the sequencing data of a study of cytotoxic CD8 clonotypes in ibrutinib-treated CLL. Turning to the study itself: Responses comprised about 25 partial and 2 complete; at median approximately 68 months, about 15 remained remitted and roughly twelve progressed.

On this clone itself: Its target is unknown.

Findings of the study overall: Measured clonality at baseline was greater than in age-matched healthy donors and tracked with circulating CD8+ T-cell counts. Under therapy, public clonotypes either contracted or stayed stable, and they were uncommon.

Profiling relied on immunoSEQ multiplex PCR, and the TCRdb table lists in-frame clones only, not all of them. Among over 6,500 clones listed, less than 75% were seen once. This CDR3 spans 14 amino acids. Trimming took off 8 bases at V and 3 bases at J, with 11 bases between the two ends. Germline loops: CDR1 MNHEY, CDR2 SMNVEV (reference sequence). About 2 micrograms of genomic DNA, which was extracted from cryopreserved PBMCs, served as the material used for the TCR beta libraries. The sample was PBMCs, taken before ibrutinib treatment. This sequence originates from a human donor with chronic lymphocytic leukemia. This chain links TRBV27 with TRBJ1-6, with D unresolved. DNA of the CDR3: TGTGCCAGCCATGGACCTGGCTATAATTCACCCCTCCACTTT. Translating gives CASHGPGYNSPLHF.